This T cell receptor beta chain was retrieved from a study of CD8 T cells in ankylosing spondylitis. Molecular-barcoded quantitative 5'-RACE produced these TCR beta libraries. TCRdb analysed the 5' RACE reads with MiXCR anew, one entry per CDR3 protein. The repertoire consists of 300,000 to 350,000 distinct CDR3 sequences, with about 20% occurring once and the leading ten covering roughly 3.6%. Turning to this clonotype: Its antigen is unknown.

This CDR3 is 16 amino acids long. Between the trimmed V and J ends, which lost 3 bases and 4 bases, there was a span of 20 bases. Germline V CDR1 and CDR2: DFQATT, SNEGSKA (reference sequence). Study results and limitations: Disease-linked clones had a CD8+ phenotype and relatively low frequency in peripheral blood. Some motif variants had been reported before (in reactive arthritis synovial fluid and blood). Disease-linked clones were reportedly significantly enriched in matched ankylosing spondylitis synovial fluid.

Sequencing was carried out using blood, either unsorted or a sorted T cell fraction (not recorded which). The gene calls are TRBV20-1 and TRBJ2-3, with D perhaps matching TRBD2 (6 bases). The TCR comes from a female donor with ankylosing spondylitis or in good health (not recorded which). The CDR3 DNA reads TGCAGTGCTAGCCCCCCGGAGGGACCTACATCAGATACGCAGTATTTT. This codes for CSASPPEGPTSDTQYF.